The 18 T cell receptor beta chains presented below share a single source sample, sequenced in a study of blood T cells in healthy people across ages. Primed by a sample-barcoded 5' primer and a J-beta primer mix, a second PCR proceeded for about 7 to 11 cycles. TCRdb reprocessed the 5' RACE reads with MiXCR, giving one entry per CDR3 protein. Altogether a few hundred thousand distinct CDR3 sequences are present, roughly 26% being singletons, with the ten largest covering approximately 30%. Sample: blood. The receptors here all came from a woman between 65 and 79 years old in good health.

In this sample, this clonotype turned up a few times. The chain employs TRBV6-1 and TRBJ1-2, with D possibly matching TRBD1 (5 bases). V lost 8 bases to trimming and J lost 5 bases, with 12 bases between them. This CDR3 spans 12 amino acids. Germline V gives CDR1 MNHNS, CDR2 SASEGT. The CDR3 is CASRGGGYGYTF. In DNA form, the CDR3 reads TGTGCCAGCCGCGGGGGAGGGTATGGCTACACCTTC.

Details on this clonotype: The junction shows a germline mismatch at one end, possibly a read error. This chain connects TRBV7-6 to TRBJ2-1; the D gene is possibly TRBD1 (6 bases). Germline-derived CDR1 and CDR2 are SGHVS and FNYEAQ. The CDR3 has 15 amino acids. In DNA, the CDR3 is TGTGCCTGCAGCACAGACAGGCCCTCCTACAATGAGCAGTTCTTC. It encodes CACSTDRPSYNEQFF.

This clonotype has only a few counts. The chain joins TRBV6-5 to TRBJ1-1; 7 bases match TRBD1. Trimming took 5 bases from V and 4 from J; bases not matched to a gene: 4. The CDR3 runs to 13 residues. Germline CDR1 is MNHEY and CDR2 is SVGAGI. The CDR3, as DNA: TGTGCCAGCAGTCAGGGGGGTAGCACTGAAGCTTTCTTT. Its protein product is CASSQGGSTEAFF.

The rearrangement joins TRBV5-1 to TRBJ1-1; D unclear. From germline, CDR1 is SGHRS and CDR2 YFSETQ. The CDR3 runs to 12 residues. Trimming took 2 bases from V and 6 from J, leaving 8 bases between them. DNA of the CDR3: TGCGCCAGCAGCTTCGACGGACCTGAAGCTTTCTTT. Its translation: CASSFDGPEAFF.

This clonotype turned up a few times. This chain uses TRBV27 with TRBJ1-4; no definite D call. The CDR3 is 11 residues long. CDR1 is MNHEY, CDR2 SMNVEV, per germline (reference sequence). Trimming took 7 bases from V and 5 from J, leaving 5 bases between them. The CDR3 protein is CASTSNEKLFF. CDR3 nucleotide sequence: TGTGCCAGCACCTCCAATGAAAAACTGTTTTTT.

This clonotype was counted at least ten times. J is TRBJ2-7 and V is TRBV3-1; D could derive from TRBD1 or TRBD2 (5 bases each). This CDR3 is built from 15 residues. Germline V gene lookup returns CDR1 LGHDT and CDR2 YNNKEL (reference sequence). Trimming shortened V by 0 bases and J by 5 bases, and 14 bases separated the two germline ends. The chain's CDR3 is CASSQDRYEGNEQYF. In DNA, the CDR3 is TGTGCCAGCAGCCAAGATAGGTACGAGGGGAACGAGCAGTACTTC.

This chain uses TRBV24-1 with TRBJ2-1; D unclear. The V gene lost 3 bases and the J gene lost 15 bases, with 14 bases spanning the gap. Germline values: CDR1 KGHDR, CDR2 SFDVKD. CDR3 size: 12 residues. In DNA, the CDR3 is TGTGCCACCAGTGATCCCGGTTCGGGCCTGTTCTTC. Its translation is CATSDPGSGLFF.

The J gene is TRBJ1-2, the V gene TRBV6-1; possibly TRBD1 for D (6 bases). This CDR3 has 12 residues. The germline gives CDR1 MNHNS, CDR2 SASEGT. V was cut by 3 bases and J by 7 bases, with 9 bases left in between. CDR3 coding DNA: TGTGCCAGCAGTGAGTTACAGGGTGGCTACACCTTC. This translates into CASSELQGGYTF.

This chain links TRBV28 with TRBJ1-5; weak D call: TRBD1 (5 bases). Germline V CDR1 and CDR2: MDHEN, SYDVKM. The CDR3 runs 14 residues. The V and J ends lost 3 bases and 3 bases respectively, with 9 bases between them. The CDR3 is CASSLGQFNQPQHF. The CDR3 DNA is TGTGCCAGCAGTTTGGGGCAGTTCAATCAGCCCCAGCATTTT.

This clonotype was observed a few times. The junction departs from germline at one end; a sequencing error may be responsible. The chain combines TRBV3-1 with TRBJ1-3; D might be TRBD1 (5 bases). The CDR3 runs to 15 residues. Germline V CDR1 and CDR2: LGHDT, YNNKEL (reference sequence). CDR3 nucleotide sequence: TGTGCCAGCAGCCAAGATTACAGGCCCGGAAACACTATATATTTT. Residues: CASSQDYRPGNTIYF.

The chain carries TRBV4-3 and TRBJ2-7; 10 bases align to TRBD1. The CDR3 runs 15 residues. The V gene's germline CDR1 is LGHNA and CDR2 YSLEER. The J segment lost 6 bases and the V segment lost 3 bases, leaving 8 bases of the junction unmatched. As DNA, the CDR3 is TGCGCCAGCAGCCATACCGGGACAGGGGCTGGCGAGCAGTACTTC. This translates into CASSHTGTGAGEQYF.

This clonotype came up a few times. The rearrangement uses TRBV25-1 and TRBJ2-4, with unresolved D. Between the trimmed V and J ends, which lost 0 bases and 0 bases, there was a span of 12 bases. The length of the CDR3 is 17 residues. The V gene's germline CDR1 is MGHDK and CDR2 SYGVNS. The CDR3 nucleotides are TGTGCCAGCAGTGAATATTTGGCTTCCCTAGCCAAAAACATTCAGTACTTC. As protein: CASSEYLASLAKNIQYF.

This clonotype appeared a few times. This chain links TRBV10-2 with TRBJ2-7; 14 bases are shared with TRBD2. The CDR3 is 14 residues long. Germline loops: CDR1 WSHSY, CDR2 SAAADI. V shed 8 bases, J shed 3 bases, and the junction held 3 bases outside the gene matches. The CDR3 nucleotides are TGCGCCAGCGGGACTAGCGGGAGAATCTACGAGCAGTACTTC. Translation: CASGTSGRIYEQYF.

This clonotype was observed a few times. CDR3 in amino acids: CASSPGLAGGRADNEQFF. DNA for the CDR3: TGTGCCAGCAGCCCGGGACTAGCGGGAGGTCGGGCGGACAATGAGCAGTTCTTC. The rearrangement joins TRBV4-2 to TRBJ2-1, with 15 bases that match TRBD2. Per the germline V gene, CDR1 is LGHNA and CDR2 is YNFKEQ. This CDR3 contains 18 residues. Trimming cost V 4 bases and J 5 bases; bases outside gene matches: 9.

The chain is built from TRBV20-1 and TRBJ2-5; 9 nucleotides align to TRBD2. Trimming cost V 6 bases and J 5 bases; bases outside gene matches: 13. The CDR3 runs 15 residues. Germline CDR1 and CDR2: DFQATT and SNEGSKA (reference sequence). CDR3 nucleotide sequence: TGCAGTGCCCAACCCCAGCTAGCGGGAATGGAGACCCAGTACTTC. It specifies CSAQPQLAGMETQYF.

This clonotype showed up just a few times. The chain combines TRBV19 with TRBJ2-5; 12 nucleotides agree with TRBD2. The germline V gene encodes CDR1 LNHDA and CDR2 SQIVND (reference sequence). CDR3 length equals 15 residues. Losses at the gene ends were 4 bases for V and 3 bases for J; bases not matched to a gene: 3. The CDR3 DNA is TGTGCCAGTAGTACCCGGACTAGCGGGAAAGAGACCCAGTACTTC. Its protein product is CASSTRTSGKETQYF.

The chain couples TRBV2 to TRBJ2-3; 10 bases match TRBD2. Germline assignment: CDR1 SNHLY and CDR2 FYNNEI. V lost 7 bases to trimming and J lost 1 base; unmatched junction nucleotides: 11. The CDR3 has 17 residues. CDR3 loop: CASTKHGLAEGTDTQYF. CDR3 bases: TGTGCCAGCACCAAACACGGACTAGCGGAGGGCACAGATACGCAGTATTTT.

J is TRBJ2-3 and V is TRBV12-3 or TRBV12-4, with 8 nucleotides matching TRBD1. This CDR3 has 17 residues. V lost 5 bases, J lost 4 bases, and 14 bases stayed unmatched. The CDR3 is CASSPGQGLSRADTQYF. In DNA form, the CDR3 reads TGTGCCAGCAGTCCCGGACAGGGCTTATCGCGTGCAGATACGCAGTATTTT.